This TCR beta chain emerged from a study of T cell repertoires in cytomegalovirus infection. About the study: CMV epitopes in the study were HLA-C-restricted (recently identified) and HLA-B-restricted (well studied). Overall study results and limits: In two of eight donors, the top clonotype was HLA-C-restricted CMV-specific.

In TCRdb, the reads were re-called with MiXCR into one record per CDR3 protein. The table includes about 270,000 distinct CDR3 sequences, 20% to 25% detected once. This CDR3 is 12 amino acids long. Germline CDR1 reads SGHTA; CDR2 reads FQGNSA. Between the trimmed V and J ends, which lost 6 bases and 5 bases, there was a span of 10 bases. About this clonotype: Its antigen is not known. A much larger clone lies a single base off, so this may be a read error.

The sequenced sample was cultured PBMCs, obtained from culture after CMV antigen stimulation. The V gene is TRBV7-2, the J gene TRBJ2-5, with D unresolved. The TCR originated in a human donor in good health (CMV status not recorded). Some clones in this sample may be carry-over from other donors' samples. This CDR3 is CASRPERETQYF. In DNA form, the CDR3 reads TGTGCCAGCAGACCGGAAAGGGAGACCCAGTACTTC.